Presented here are 10 T cell receptor beta chains from one specimen sequenced in a study of T cell repertoires in ileal Crohn's disease. Sequenced by immunoSEQ multiplex PCR; TCRdb stores in-frame clones only, minus some. This sample has 8,500 to 14,000 clones, with around 76% found just once. The specimen was ileal tissue. The receptors stem from an adult with Crohn's disease.

This sequence joins TRBV14 and TRBJ1-1, with 7 bases matching TRBD1. The CDR3 runs 13 residues. Germline assignment: CDR1 SGHDN and CDR2 FVKESK. Losses at the gene ends were 0 bases for V and 9 bases for J; bases not matched to a gene: 4. The CDR3: CASSQDHRGKAFF. The CDR3 DNA follows: TGTGCCAGCAGCCAAGATCACAGGGGCAAAGCTTTCTTT.

A single count supports this clone. The chain is built from TRBV5-3 and TRBJ1-1; perhaps TRBD1 as D (6 bases). TRBV5-3 is an open reading frame whose function is uncertain. V was cut by 4 bases and J by 1 base, with 23 bases left in between. The CDR3 length is 18 residues. DNA of the CDR3: TGTGCCAGAAGCCGATTCCCCCCCGATGGACAGACGAACACTGAAGCTTTCTTT. This translates into CARSRFPPDGQTNTEAFF.

The CDR3 loop is CASSFSGEGQPQHF. CDR3 sequence (DNA): TGCGCCAGCAGCTTTTCGGGGGAAGGACAGCCCCAGCATTTT. V and J are TRBV5-1 and TRBJ1-5; TRBD1 is a possible D gene (5 bases). CDR1 and CDR2 (germline): SGHRS, YFSETQ. The CDR3 is 14 residues long. V was cut by 2 bases and J by 7 bases, with 13 bases left in between.

V usage is TRBV25-1 and J usage is TRBJ1-2; 9 nucleotides line up with TRBD1. J gave up 6 bases and V 4 bases, and 6 bases lay outside the gene matches. CDR1 is MGHDK and CDR2 is SYGVNS in the germline V gene. The CDR3 consists of 14 residues. CDR3 DNA sequence: TGTGCCAGCAGTGGGAGGGACAGGGTCGATGGCTACACCTTC. This encodes CASSGRDRVDGYTF.

This chain links TRBV7-9 with TRBJ2-7; TRBD1 agrees at 10 bases. Germline V CDR1 and CDR2: SEHNR, FQNEAQ (reference sequence). J lost 6 bases, V lost 11 bases, and 7 bases had no gene match. The CDR3 consists of 12 residues. CDR3 residues: CAGSGQGIEQYF. The CDR3 region has the DNA TGTGCCGGCTCGGGACAGGGGATCGAGCAGTACTTC. Looking up the rest from reference TRBV7-9 and TRBJ2-7 gives the full variable domain: DTGVSQNPRHKITKRGQNVTFRCDPISEHNRLYWYRQTLGQGPEFLTYFQNEAQLEKSRLLSDRFSAERPKGSFSTLEIQRTEQGDSAMYLCAGSGQGIEQYFGPGTRLTVT.

The rearrangement links TRBV19 to TRBJ1-6; 8 bases line up with TRBD1. Trimming removed 4 bases from V and 8 bases from J; junction bases left unmatched: 10. The CDR3 has 16 amino acids. Per germline, CDR1 LNHDA and CDR2 SQIVND (reference sequence). CDR3 sequence (DNA): TGTGCCAGTAGTAGGACCTCGCAGGGGGCTGATTCACCCCTCCACTTT. Its protein product is CASSRTSQGADSPLHF.

This chain links TRBV4-2 with TRBJ2-2; 7 nucleotides align to TRBD2. Per the germline V gene, CDR1 is LGHNA and CDR2 is YNFKEQ. The CDR3 has 15 amino acids. V trimming: 1 base; J trimming: 4 bases; junction bases outside the gene matches: 3. The chain's CDR3 is CASSQVRTSTGELFF. The CDR3 bases are TGTGCCAGCAGCCAAGTTAGGACTAGCACCGGGGAGCTGTTTTTT.

V gene TRBV6-5 combines with J gene TRBJ2-2; 10 bases are a match to TRBD1. The V and J ends lost 6 bases and 3 bases, in that order; junction bases with no gene match: 4. Germline V CDR1 and CDR2: MNHEY, SVGAGI. The CDR3 consists of 15 residues. CDR3 in DNA: TGTGCCAGCAGGGTGGGACAGGGGTACACCGGGGAGCTGTTTTTT. Translation gives CASRVGQGYTGELFF.

This clone has only a few counts. The chain uses TRBV5-1 and TRBJ2-5; no definite D call. CDR3 length: 17 residues. Germline V CDR1 and CDR2: SGHRS, YFSETQ. V lost 0 bases and J lost 1, with 16 bases in between. CDR3 DNA sequence: TGCGCCAGCAGCTTGGGACCAAGGAGAAAATCCCAAGAGACCCAGTACTTC. Amino acids: CASSLGPRRKSQETQYF.

This chain joins TRBV5-1 and TRBJ2-1; 12 bases align to TRBD2. V shed 0 bases, J shed 8 bases, and the junction held 9 bases outside the gene matches. Per germline, CDR1 SGHRS and CDR2 YFSETQ. The CDR3 totals 17 residues. The CDR3 protein is CASSLGLAGALIDEQFF. DNA of the CDR3: TGCGCCAGCAGCTTGGGACTAGCGGGGGCCCTAATCGATGAGCAGTTCTTC. The complete variable domain, with remaining parts taken from reference TRBV5-1 and TRBJ2-1, reads KAGVTQTPRYLIKTRGQQVTLSCSPISGHRSVSWYQQTPGQGLQFLFEYFSETQRNKGNFPGRFSGRQFSNSRSEMNVSTLELGDSALYLCASSLGLAGALIDEQFFGPGTRLTVL.